This entry features one TCR beta chain sequence. The data are from a study of T cells expressing NK-cell markers. Study details: The authors sequenced eight donors, of whom seven were HCMV-seropositive and one was seronegative.

The CDR3 is 15 residues long. Germline V gives CDR1 MGHRA, CDR2 YSYEKL. TCR beta cDNA was generated via 5'RACE template switching incorporating UMIs. After re-calling the 5' RACE reads, TCRdb lists one entry per CDR3 protein, DNA absent. This table lists about 150,000 distinct CDR3 sequences. The chain is built from TRBV4-1 and TRBJ1-2; TCRdb calls TRBD1, which cannot be checked without DNA. The sequence was collected from a woman aged 50 to 60 in good health. Sequencing was done on a sample of blood T cells: a sorted CD56 or NKG2C T cell subset, CD4+ or CD8+ T cells, or bulk PBMC T cells (not recorded which). The CDR3 protein is CASSQGPGQHLGYTF.